A single sample is the source of the 12 T cell receptor beta chains below, sequenced in a study of spatial heterogeneity in lung cancer. TCRdb re-called the 5' RACE reads with MiXCR, one entry per CDR3 protein. The sample has tens of thousands of distinct CDR3 sequences; about 12% are singletons. The time point denotes: sample taken at primary tumor resection. Without sorting, whole RNA was sequenced from tumor, nontumor lung or frozen PBMC. This material consisted of PBMCs, taken at surgery. The receptors shown here come from a male donor with early-stage non-small cell lung cancer.

V is TRBV3-1 and J is TRBJ2-5, with TRBD2 matching over 7 bases. The length of the CDR3 is 16 residues. CDR1 is LGHDT and CDR2 is YNNKEL in the germline V gene (reference sequence). V lost 4 bases to trimming and J lost 3 bases; unmatched junction nucleotides: 11. The CDR3 region has the DNA TGTGCCAGCAGCCCCCGCCCCGGAGCGGGGAAAGAGACCCAGTACTTC. Its protein product is CASSPRPGAGKETQYF.

Only a few counts were recorded for this clonotype. The gene calls are TRBV20-1 and TRBJ1-1, with D uncertain. CDR1 is DFQATT, CDR2 SNEGSKA, per germline (reference sequence). CDR3 length: 13 residues. V was trimmed by 3 bases and J by 4 bases, leaving 12 bases between them. The CDR3 DNA sequence: TGCAGTGCTAGGTTAGATCGGGGCACTGAAGCTTTCTTT. Its protein is CSARLDRGTEAFF.

This chain uses TRBV7-2 with TRBJ2-7; 10 nucleotides match TRBD1. V shed 1 base and J 6 bases; nucleotides not matched to a gene: 9. The CDR3 runs 16 residues. CDR1 and CDR2 (germline): SGHTA, FQGNSA. The CDR3 loop is CASSLVGTGAMVEQYF. Here the CDR3 DNA reads TGTGCCAGCAGCTTAGTTGGGACAGGGGCTATGGTCGAGCAGTACTTC.

This rearrangement joins TRBV20-1 to TRBJ2-5; no reliable D call. Germline CDR1 and CDR2: DFQATT and SNEGSKA (reference sequence). The CDR3 is 15 residues long. Trimming pared 2 bases from V and 0 bases from J, leaving 13 bases between. This chain's CDR3 is CSARPKPLYQETQYF. The CDR3 DNA reads TGCAGTGCTAGACCTAAACCCCTGTACCAAGAGACCCAGTACTTC.

This clonotype was observed a handful of times. J is TRBJ2-7 and V is TRBV28; perhaps D is TRBD1 or TRBD2 (6 bases each). Germline CDR1 and CDR2: MDHEN and SYDVKM. V was pared by 5 bases and J by 2 bases, with 16 bases between. The CDR3 spans 15 residues. CDR3 residues: CASSRPSGATYEQYF. For the CDR3, the DNA is TGTGCCAGCAGTCGACCCTCGGGGGCAACCTACGAGCAGTACTTC. Variable domain in full (rest from reference TRBV28 and TRBJ2-7): DVKVTQSSRYLVKRTGEKVFLECVQDMDHENMFWYRQDPGLGLRLIYFSYDVKMKEKGDIPEGYSVSREKKERFSLILESASTNQTSMYLCASSRPSGATYEQYFGPGTRLTVT.

This clonotype occurred many times. This chain uses TRBV6-6 with TRBJ1-1; D remains ambiguous. CDR3 length: 16 amino acids. V lost 0 bases and J 4 bases, leaving 15 bases between the germline ends. CDR1 and CDR2 (germline): MNHNY, SVGAGI (reference sequence). The CDR3 loop reads CASSYSSASSGTEAFF. For the CDR3, the DNA is TGTGCCAGCAGTTACTCGAGCGCCAGTAGCGGCACTGAAGCTTTCTTT.

This sequence joins TRBV6-1 and TRBJ2-1, with TRBD2 matching over 9 bases. Germline lookup yields CDR1 MNHNS and CDR2 SASEGT. The V and J ends lost 1 base and 7 bases, in that order; junction bases with no gene match: 5. The CDR3 totals 15 residues. This chain's CDR3 is CASSEVAGVTNEQFF. The CDR3, as DNA: TGTGCCAGCAGTGAAGTAGCGGGAGTAACGAATGAGCAGTTCTTC.

The chain employs TRBV28 and TRBJ1-4; D call uncertain. Germline CDR1 is MDHEN and CDR2 is SYDVKM. There are 14 residues in the CDR3. Trimming removed 4 bases at V and 8 bases at J, with 14 bases between. CDR3 protein: CASSSTMGWEKLFF. The CDR3 coding sequence is TGTGCCAGCAGTTCTACTATGGGGTGGGAAAAACTGTTTTTT.

The rearrangement links TRBV20-1 to TRBJ1-1, with D unclear. Germline values: CDR1 DFQATT, CDR2 SNEGSKA (reference sequence). Trimming took off 0 bases at V and 3 bases at J, with 11 bases between the two ends. The CDR3 sequence is 14 residues long. The CDR3 DNA reads as TGCAGTGCTAGAGATAACAGCATCTACACTGAAGCTTTCTTT. It is translated as CSARDNSIYTEAFF.

This clonotype was picked up a small number of times. The DNA of the CDR3 is TGCGCCAGCAGCTGGGAGAGCCGGGTCCACGACGAGCAGTACTTC. This translates into CASSWESRVHDEQYF. The chain links TRBV5-1 to TRBJ2-7; tentatively, D is TRBD2 (5 bases). Germline lookup yields CDR1 SGHRS and CDR2 YFSETQ. The V end lost 3 bases, the J end lost 5 bases, and 18 bases lay between the germline ends. The CDR3 has 15 residues.

This clonotype has at least ten counts. This chain connects TRBV28 to TRBJ2-2, with D unresolved. The V gene lost 1 base and the J gene lost 4 bases, with 13 bases spanning the gap. This CDR3 spans 16 amino acids. Per the germline V gene, CDR1 is MDHEN and CDR2 is SYDVKM. CDR3 sequence: CASSLSTFLGTGELFF. The CDR3 DNA is TGTGCCAGCAGTTTATCCACATTTTTGGGCACCGGGGAGCTGTTTTTT.

This clonotype was found a few times. At one boundary the junction diverges from the germline segment, which might be a read error. The rearrangement joins TRBV10-3 to TRBJ2-7; a weak D match, TRBD1 (6 bases). The CDR3 loop spans 14 amino acids. Germline CDR1 reads ENHRY; CDR2 reads SYGVKD. The DNA of the CDR3 is TGTGTCATCAGTGAACAGGGTGGGCCCTACGAGCAGTACTTC. Translation gives CVISEQGGPYEQYF.